Here is one T cell receptor (beta chain) with its context. The antigen it binds to is not known. No much larger clone is present one base from it, and per-base qualities are unavailable. Libraries were constructed by the immunoSEQ multiplex PCR assay. For TCR sequencing, RNA was extracted from every sample and reverse transcribed into cDNA to serve as template. SuperScript III was used to make first-strand cDNA, primed with a 2:1 mix of oligo-dT and random hexamers. A synthetic immune receptor repertoire was used to assess amplification bias, and residual bias was removed computationally. The paper's processing steps were these. After raw reads were preprocessed to remove errors, the CDR3 was defined following IMGT conventions as running from the conserved cysteine to phenylalanine. Clonality was computed as 1 minus the Shannon entropy, with the entropy normalized by log2 of the number of productive unique TCRs. Whether each scalp clone was CD4 or CD8 was inferred by checking scalp TCRbeta sequences against the CD4 and CD8 repertoires from sorted blood. The immuneACCESS repertoire file appears here via TCRdb, limited to in-frame rearrangements. These files lack a portion of the clones; in checked studies, under half of the deficit traces to unresolved V genes, and the cause of the others is not known. That table gives V, J and clone size, and the DNA gave D and trimming. The sample contains about 130,000 clones, almost 50% of them found a single time. The ten largest clones capture 18% of the sample.

The sample's time point, from its label and the paper: baseline before oral tofacitinib. Lesional scalp punch biopsies and peripheral blood were collected from alopecia areata patients. PBMCs were isolated by density centrifugation and stained for CD3, CD4 and CD8, and CD4+ and CD8+ T cells were sorted on a FACSAria. This sample was included in a study of CD8+ T cells in alopecia areata (dated by TCRdb to 2016 to 2019). Context from the whole study: The treated patients took part in an open-label pilot trial in which moderate-to-severe alopecia areata was treated with oral tofacitinib at 5 to 10 mg twice daily. Tofacitinib was given for 6 to 18 months, followed by 6 months of follow-up off drug to assess delayed response and recurrence. Scalp clonality was compared across normal scalp (n=4), patchy alopecia areata scalp (n=8), and alopecia totalis/universalis scalp (n=8). On the human side, TCRbeta sequencing was run on scalp tissue and on sorted CD4+ and CD8+ peripheral blood T cells from healthy controls and from alopecia areata patients with either patchy or totalis/universalis disease. In both human patients and the C3H/HeJ mouse model, the study applied high-throughput TCRbeta sequencing to look at T cell clonal expansion in alopecia areata. TCRbeta CDR3 regions were amplified by immunoSEQ multiplex PCR using 35 Vbeta forward and 13 Jbeta reverse primers. Tofacitinib-treated patients had biopsies at baseline and at 4 and 24 weeks of treatment, with a later scalp biopsy in several patients. The RNA source kit depended on sample type: the PAXgene miRNA kit for fixed scalp, the miRNeasy kit for PBMCs, and the RNeasy kit for mouse skin.

Beyond this particular receptor, the publication reports: Scalp TCR repertoire analysis is complicated because resident alphabeta T cells in normal human skin are also sequenced, whereas mouse skin is dominated by gammadelta T cells. Compared with normal scalp, lesional scalp, particularly in alopecia totalis/universalis, had higher clonality and more expanded CD8+ clones, which suggests antigenic drive. Shared TCR sequences between patients were less evident than in mice, which may be partly attributable to HLA diversity in the patient population.

The CDR3 measures 15 amino acids from cysteine to phenylalanine. The retained sequence is limited to the CDR3, 45 bases, with the frame set at the first base. The germline V gene encodes CDR1 MGHRA and CDR2 YSYEKL. Unmatched junction bases come to 10, with V trimmed by 3 bases and J by 6 bases. The source material was CD8+ T cells sorted from blood, sampled at week 0. The TCR was taken from a human donor with alopecia areata. Recombination connected TRBV4-1 to TRBJ1-1; 7 junctional bases match TRBD1. The CDR3 reads CASSHPTGVLSEAFF. The sequence in DNA is TGCGCCAGCAGCCATCCCACAGGGGTCCTTTCTGAAGCTTTCTTT.